The sequence of this TCR beta chain was determined in a study of blood T cell repertoires in COVID-19. TCRdb keeps only in-frame clones here, not all; method: immunoSEQ multiplex PCR. The sample lists more than 250,000 clones, around 88% occurring once. CDR3 size: 15 residues. V lost 0 bases and J lost 4, with 12 bases in between. Per the germline V gene, CDR1 is LGHNA and CDR2 is YSLEER. This clonotype was sampled from a woman in her fifties or sixties with acute or convalescent COVID-19. The sample comprised peripheral blood. The chain links TRBV4-3 to TRBJ2-5, with a possible D match to TRBD2 (7 bases). DNA for the CDR3: TGCGCCAGCAGCCAAGATCCCCGGGGGGCAGAGACCCAGTACTTC. This codes for CASSQDPRGAETQYF.